This T cell receptor (beta chain) was found in a study of blood T cells in healthy people across ages. The use of a sample-barcoded 5' primer and a J-beta primer mix characterized a second PCR of roughly 6 to 11 cycles. TCRdb redid the calling of the 5' RACE reads with MiXCR, one entry per CDR3 protein. This table holds nearly 1 million distinct CDR3 sequences, about 53% found once. Researchers report isolating at least 6.5 million PBMCs per sample. Specimen: blood. The TCR was taken from an older woman in good health.

DNA of the CDR3: TGTGCCAGCAGCGGATACGGTAGCGGGAGGGAGTCGGGCGATGAGCAGTTCTTC. Residues: CASSGYGSGRESGDEQFF. The rearrangement joins TRBV7-2 to TRBJ2-1, with 11 bases aligning to TRBD2. The CDR3 covers 18 residues. Germline loops: CDR1 SGHTA, CDR2 FQGNSA. Unmatched junction bases numbered 17, after V lost 5 bases and J lost 8 bases.